This T cell receptor (beta chain) was captured in a study of blood T cell repertoires in COVID-19. Assay: immunoSEQ multiplex PCR; the TCRdb copy retains only in-frame clones and omits some. Of 150,000 to 200,000 clones listed, 84% are singletons. V was trimmed by 6 bases and J by 6 bases, leaving 10 bases between them. Germline CDR1 and CDR2: MGHRA and YSYEKL. This CDR3 is built from 12 residues. The TCR originated in a woman in her 70s with COVID-19, enrolled during active disease. The chain couples TRBV4-1 to TRBJ2-3; D unclear. Material: peripheral blood. CDR3 loop: CASSAQRDTQYF. The CDR3 DNA reads as TGCGCCAGCAGTGCCCAGAGGGATACGCAGTATTTT.